The rows below give T cell receptor beta chains drawn from one sample of a study of blood T cells in healthy people across ages. TCRdb fed the 5' RACE reads into MiXCR, producing one record per CDR3 protein. The sample consists of 1.5 million to 1.8 million distinct CDR3 sequences, roughly 43% of them appearing once. Input material: blood. Receptors originate from a woman between 18 and 30 years old in good health. Both conserved end residues are part of each CDR3. The D gene is left open where the match is weak. Not all rows give a size; the values are once, few, many and, for expanded clones, a class.

TRBJ2-7	many	TRBV9	TRBD1	CASSVDRGPYEQYF	TGTGCCAGCAGCGTCGACAGGGGCCCCTACGAGCAGTACTTC
TRBJ2-1	-	TRBV7-2	-	CASSFRQGVDYIEQFF	TGTGCCAGCAGCTTTAGACAGGGAGTGGACTACATTGAGCAGTTCTTC
TRBJ2-1	-	TRBV2	TRBD2	CASSVAGVAYNEQFF	TGTGCCAGCAGTGTGGCGGGAGTGGCCTACAATGAGCAGTTCTTC
TRBJ2-5	few	TRBV12-3/TRBV12-4	-	CASRSTEETQYF	TGTGCCAGCAGATCTACAGAAGAGACCCAGTACTTC
TRBJ2-3	-	TRBV5-1	-	CAGSQGGGTDTQYF	TGCGCCGGCAGCCAGGGAGGCGGCACAGATACGCAGTATTTT
TRBJ2-3	-	TRBV4-3	-	CASSQDVIQGTMHTQYF	TGCGCCAGCAGCCAAGATGTGATACAGGGAACGATGCATACGCAGTATTTT
TRBJ1-1	-	TRBV2	-	CASRIRVEAFF	TGTGCCAGCAGGATAAGGGTAGAAGCTTTCTTT
TRBJ2-1	-	TRBV18	TRBD2	CASSPPAGGFNEQFF	TGTGCCAGCTCACCTCCAGCGGGAGGGTTCAATGAGCAGTTCTTC
TRBJ2-3	few	TRBV4-3	TRBD2	CASSQEREAGDTQYF	TGCGCCAGCAGCCAGGAGCGGGAGGCGGGAGATACGCAGTATTTT
TRBJ1-2	few	TRBV5-6	TRBD1	CASSWMGQGNGYTF	TGTGCCAGCAGCTGGATGGGACAGGGAAATGGCTACACCTTC
TRBJ2-7	few	TRBV7-2	-	CASSLWPSYEQYF	TGTGCCAGCAGCTTATGGCCTTCGTACGAGCAGTACTTC